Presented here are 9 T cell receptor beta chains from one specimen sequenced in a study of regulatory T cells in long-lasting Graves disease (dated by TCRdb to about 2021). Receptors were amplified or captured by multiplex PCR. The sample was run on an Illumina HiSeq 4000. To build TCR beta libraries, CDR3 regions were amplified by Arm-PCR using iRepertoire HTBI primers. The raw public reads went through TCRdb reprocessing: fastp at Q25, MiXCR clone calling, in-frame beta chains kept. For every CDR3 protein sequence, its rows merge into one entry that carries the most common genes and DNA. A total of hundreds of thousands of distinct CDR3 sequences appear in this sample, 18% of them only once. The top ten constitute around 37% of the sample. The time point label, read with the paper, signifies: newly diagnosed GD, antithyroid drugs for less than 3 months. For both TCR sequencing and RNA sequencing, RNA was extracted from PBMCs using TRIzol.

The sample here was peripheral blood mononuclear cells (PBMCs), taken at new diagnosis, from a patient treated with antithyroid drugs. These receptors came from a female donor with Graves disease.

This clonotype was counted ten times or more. The CDR3 sequence is CATSDWTANYGYTF. The CDR3 DNA is TGTGCCACCAGTGATTGGACAGCAAACTATGGCTACACCTTC. The chain uses TRBV24-1 and TRBJ1-2, with D tentatively TRBD1 (6 bases). The CDR3 is 14 amino acids. The V and J ends lost 2 bases and 2 bases respectively, with 8 bases between them. Germline V gene data show CDR1 as KGHDR and CDR2 as SFDVKD.

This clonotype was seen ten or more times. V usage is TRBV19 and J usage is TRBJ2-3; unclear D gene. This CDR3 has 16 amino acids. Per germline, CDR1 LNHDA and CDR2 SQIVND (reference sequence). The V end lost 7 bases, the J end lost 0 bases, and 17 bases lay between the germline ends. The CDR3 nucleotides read TGTGCCAGTACCCTCAGCCCGGGTTGGAGCACAGATACGCAGTATTTT. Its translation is CASTLSPGWSTDTQYF.

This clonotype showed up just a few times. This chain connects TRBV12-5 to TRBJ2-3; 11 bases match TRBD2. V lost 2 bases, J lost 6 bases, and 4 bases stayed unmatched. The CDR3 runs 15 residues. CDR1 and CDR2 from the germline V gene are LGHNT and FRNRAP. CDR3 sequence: CASGLLSGREDTQYF. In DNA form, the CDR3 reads TGTGCTAGTGGTTTGCTTAGCGGGAGGGAGGATACGCAGTATTTT.

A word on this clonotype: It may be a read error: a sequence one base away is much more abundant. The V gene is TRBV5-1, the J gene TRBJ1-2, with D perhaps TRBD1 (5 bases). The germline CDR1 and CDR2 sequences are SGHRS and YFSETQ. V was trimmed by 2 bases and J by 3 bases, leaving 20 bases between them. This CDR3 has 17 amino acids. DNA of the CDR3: TGCGCCAGCAGCTTTCCAAGGGGCGGACTCCCGGACTATGGCTACACCTTC. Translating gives CASSFPRGGLPDYGYTF. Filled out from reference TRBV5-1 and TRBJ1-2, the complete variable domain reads KAGVTQTPRYLIKTRGQQVTLSCSPISGHRSVSWYQQTPGQGLQFLFEYFSETQRNKGNFPGRFSGRQFSNSRSEMNVSTLELGDSALYLCASSFPRGGLPDYGYTFGSGTRLTVV.

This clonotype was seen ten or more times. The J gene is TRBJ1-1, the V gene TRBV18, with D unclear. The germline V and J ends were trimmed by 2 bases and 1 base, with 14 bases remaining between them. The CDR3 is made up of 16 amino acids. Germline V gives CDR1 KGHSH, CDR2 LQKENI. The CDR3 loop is CASSPGGSPWNTEAFF. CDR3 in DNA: TGTGCCAGCTCACCAGGTGGGTCACCGTGGAACACTGAAGCTTTCTTT. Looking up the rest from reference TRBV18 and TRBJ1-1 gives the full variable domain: NAGVMQNPRHLVRRRGQEARLRCSPMKGHSHVYWYRQLPEEGLKFMVYLQKENIIDESGMPKERFSAEFPKEGPSILRIQQVVRGDSAAYFCASSPGGSPWNTEAFFGQGTRLTVV.

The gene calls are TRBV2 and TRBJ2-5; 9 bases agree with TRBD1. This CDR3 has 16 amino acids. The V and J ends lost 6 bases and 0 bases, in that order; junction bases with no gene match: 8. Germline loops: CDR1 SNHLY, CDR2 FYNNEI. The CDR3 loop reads CASRNWGQGNQETQYF. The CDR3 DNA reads TGTGCCAGCAGGAACTGGGGACAGGGAAACCAAGAGACCCAGTACTTC.

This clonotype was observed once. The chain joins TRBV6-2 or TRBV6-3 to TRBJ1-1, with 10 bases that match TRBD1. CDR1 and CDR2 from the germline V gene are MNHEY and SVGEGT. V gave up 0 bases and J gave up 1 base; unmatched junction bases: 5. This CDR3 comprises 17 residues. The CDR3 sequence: CASSYSGTGAWNTEAFF. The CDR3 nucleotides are TGTGCCAGCAGTTACTCCGGGACAGGGGCCTGGAACACTGAAGCTTTCTTT.

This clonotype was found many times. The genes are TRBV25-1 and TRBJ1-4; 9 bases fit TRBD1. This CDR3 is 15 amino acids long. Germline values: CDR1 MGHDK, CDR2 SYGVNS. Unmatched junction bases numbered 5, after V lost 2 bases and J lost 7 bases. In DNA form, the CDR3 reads TGTGCCAGCAGTGAAAACAGGGGGCATGGTGAAAAACTGTTTTTT. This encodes CASSENRGHGEKLFF.

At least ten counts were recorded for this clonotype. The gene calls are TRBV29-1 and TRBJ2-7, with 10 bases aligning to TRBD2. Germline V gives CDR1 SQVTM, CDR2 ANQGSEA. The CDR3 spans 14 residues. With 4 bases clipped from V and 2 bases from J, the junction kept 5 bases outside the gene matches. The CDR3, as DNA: TGCAGCGTTGCAAGCGGGAGGGCCCCCTACGAGCAGTACTTC. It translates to CSVASGRAPYEQYF.